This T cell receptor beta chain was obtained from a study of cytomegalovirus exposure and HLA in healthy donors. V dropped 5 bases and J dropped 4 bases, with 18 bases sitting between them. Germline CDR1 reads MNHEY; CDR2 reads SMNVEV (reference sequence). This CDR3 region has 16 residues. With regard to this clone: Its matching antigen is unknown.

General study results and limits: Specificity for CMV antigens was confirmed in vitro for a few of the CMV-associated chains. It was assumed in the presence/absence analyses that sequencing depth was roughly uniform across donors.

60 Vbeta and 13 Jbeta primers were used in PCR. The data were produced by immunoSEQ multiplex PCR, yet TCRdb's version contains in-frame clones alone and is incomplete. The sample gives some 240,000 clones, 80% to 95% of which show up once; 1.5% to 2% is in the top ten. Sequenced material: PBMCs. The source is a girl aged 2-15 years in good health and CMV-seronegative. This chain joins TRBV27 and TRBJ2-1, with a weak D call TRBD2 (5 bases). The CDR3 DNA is TGTGCCAGCAGTCTACAGTCGGAGAGGGCGTACAATGAGCAGTTCTTC. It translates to CASSLQSERAYNEQFF.